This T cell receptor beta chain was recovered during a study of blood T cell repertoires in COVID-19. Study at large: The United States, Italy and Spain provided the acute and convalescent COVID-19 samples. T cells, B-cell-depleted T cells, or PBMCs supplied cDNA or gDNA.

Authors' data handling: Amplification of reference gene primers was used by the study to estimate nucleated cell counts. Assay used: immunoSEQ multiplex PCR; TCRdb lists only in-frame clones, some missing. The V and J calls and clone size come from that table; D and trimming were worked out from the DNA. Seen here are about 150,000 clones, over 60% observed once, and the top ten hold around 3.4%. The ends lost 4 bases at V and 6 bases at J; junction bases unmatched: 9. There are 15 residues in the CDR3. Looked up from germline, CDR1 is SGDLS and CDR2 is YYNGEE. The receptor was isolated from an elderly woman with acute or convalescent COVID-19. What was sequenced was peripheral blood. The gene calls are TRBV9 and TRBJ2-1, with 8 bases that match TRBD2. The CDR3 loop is CASSSGGASSNEQFF. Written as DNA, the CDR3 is TGTGCCAGCAGCTCCGGGGGGGCCAGTTCCAATGAGCAGTTCTTC.